Listed below are T cell receptor beta chains from one sample, sequenced in a study of monozygotic twins with cystic fibrosis. The table came from immunoSEQ multiplex PCR; TCRdb's copy has only in-frame clones and leaves some out. The sample comprises 30,000 or so clones, more than 60% of which are singletons, and approximately 0.79% rests with the top ten. The source material was blood. Receptor source: a girl aged 5-17 years with cystic fibrosis. Both conserved end residues are part of each CDR3. Fields, in order: clone size, D gene, V gene, J gene, CDR3 protein, CDR3 DNA. D genes are given only for firm matches. Size tells how often a clone was seen (once, few, many) or the class of an expanded clone, and some rows leave it out.

>-|-|TRBV4-1|TRBJ2-3
CASSQDLLAASPADTQYF
TGCGCCAGCAGCCAAGATCTGCTAGCAGCGAGCCCGGCAGATACGCAGTATTTT
>-|TRBD1|TRBV9|TRBJ1-1
CASSPSGTAFTEAFF
TGTGCCAGCAGCCCCTCCGGGACAGCGTTCACTGAAGCTTTCTTT
>-|-|TRBV6-5|TRBJ2-3
CASSYGAAQDTQYF
TGTGCCAGCAGTTACGGGGCAGCCCAAGATACGCAGTATTTT
>-|-|TRBV7-8|TRBJ2-2
CASSLFLGNGELFF
TGTGCCAGCAGCTTATTTCTGGGGAACGGGGAGCTGTTTTTT
>few|-|TRBV2|TRBJ1-1
CASSDHWAEAFF
TGTGCCAGCAGTGACCACTGGGCTGAAGCTTTCTTT
>few|TRBD1|TRBV7-2|TRBJ2-7
CASGQATYEQYF
TGTGCCTCGGGACAGGCGACCTACGAGCAGTACTTC
>-|TRBD2|TRBV7-9|TRBJ2-2
CASSYRTSGRNTGELFF
TGTGCCAGCAGCTATAGGACTAGCGGGAGAAACACCGGGGAGCTGTTTTTT
>-|-|TRBV27|TRBJ1-1
CATTDSLNTEAFF
TGTGCCACCACGGACAGTCTGAACACTGAAGCTTTCTTT
>few|-|TRBV2|TRBJ1-5
CASSGGQSAMPQHF
TGTGCCAGCAGTGGGGGTCAGTCCGCCATGCCCCAGCATTTT
>-|-|TRBV5-1|TRBJ2-5
CASSLEGEPETQYF
TGCGCCAGCAGCTTGGAGGGGGAGCCAGAGACCCAGTACTTC
>-|TRBD1|TRBV7-2|TRBJ1-1
CASSTGQGAWAEAFF
TGTGCCAGCAGCACTGGACAGGGGGCTTGGGCTGAAGCTTTCTTT
>-|-|TRBV30|TRBJ2-7
CAWSVRAYEQYF
TGTGCCTGGAGTGTACGGGCCTACGAGCAGTACTTC
>-|-|TRBV19|TRBJ1-2
CASSLFYLPRYGYTF
TGTGCCAGTAGTCTCTTTTATCTACCACGATATGGCTACACCTTC
>-|TRBD2|TRBV9|TRBJ2-2
CASSPRVSRTSGRGGELFF
TGTGCCAGCAGCCCCCGAGTATCCCGGACTAGCGGGAGGGGCGGGGAGCTGTTTTTT
>-|TRBD2|TRBV19|TRBJ2-1
CATSNPSGSANNEQFF
TGTGCCACCTCAAATCCGAGCGGGAGTGCCAACAATGAGCAGTTCTTC
>-|TRBD2|TRBV5-4|TRBJ2-2
CASSLGMIAGGQVPGELFF
TGTGCCAGCAGCTTGGGGATGATAGCGGGAGGGCAAGTGCCCGGGGAGCTGTTTTTT
>-|TRBD1|TRBV2|TRBJ2-7
CASSSQGAWYEQYF
TGTGCCAGCAGTTCACAGGGGGCTTGGTACGAGCAGTACTTC
>-|TRBD2|TRBV10-3|TRBJ2-1
CATGALTSGYNEQFF
TGTGCCACCGGGGCGCTGACTAGCGGCTACAATGAGCAGTTCTTC
>few|TRBD1|TRBV11-2|TRBJ1-1
CASTRTGGSTEAFF
TGTGCCAGCACGAGGACAGGGGGAAGCACTGAAGCTTTCTTT
>-|TRBD2|TRBV4-1|TRBJ2-1
CASSRGGTSAYNEQFF
TGCGCCAGCAGCCGGGGTGGGACTAGCGCATACAATGAGCAGTTCTTC
>-|TRBD2|TRBV5-8|TRBJ2-1
CASSPWGGTYNEQFF
TGTGCCAGCAGCCCTTGGGGGGGTACTTACAATGAGCAGTTCTTC
>-|-|TRBV4-3|TRBJ1-2
CASSQGFRGTIGYTF
TGCGCCAGCAGCCAAGGATTCAGGGGCACGATCGGCTACACCTTC
>-|-|TRBV19|TRBJ2-2
CASSILVGGSRGELFF
TGTGCCAGTAGTATTTTGGTGGGAGGATCGCGGGGGGAGCTGTTTTTT
>-|-|TRBV25-1|TRBJ2-1
CASSGGNEQFF
TGTGCCAGCAGTGGGGGGAACGAGCAGTTCTTC
>-|-|TRBV30|TRBJ2-5
CAWTSTGEGTQYF
TGTGCCTGGACCTCGACGGGGGAAGGGACCCAGTACTTC
>-|-|TRBV30|TRBJ2-3
CAWSTGMSTDTQYF
TGTGCCTGGAGTACGGGAATGAGTACAGATACGCAGTATTTT
>-|TRBD2|TRBV4-3|TRBJ2-3
CASSQDRGLAGSTDTQYF
TGCGCCAGCAGCCAAGATCGTGGTCTAGCGGGGAGCACAGATACGCAGTATTTT
>-|-|TRBV2|TRBJ2-1
CASTTPRTVTYNEQFF
TGTGCCAGCACCACCCCCCGGACTGTGACCTACAATGAGCAGTTCTTC
>-|TRBD2|TRBV19|TRBJ2-7
CASSLTGLAGYEQYF
TGTGCCAGTAGCCTTACGGGACTAGCGGGTTACGAGCAGTACTTC
>-|TRBD1|TRBV10-3|TRBJ1-2
CAIRQLTGAAIF
TGTGCCATCAGGCAACTGACAGGGGCCGCGATCTTC
>-|-|TRBV4-1|TRBJ2-2
CASSQRAGELFF
TGCGCCAGCAGCCAACGGGCCGGGGAGCTGTTTTTT
>-|TRBD2|TRBV6-6|TRBJ2-2
CASSSAGGPTGELFF
TGTGCCAGCAGTTCCGCGGGAGGGCCTACCGGGGAGCTGTTTTTT
>-|-|TRBV14|TRBJ2-1
CASSQSGLGYNEQFF
TGTGCCAGCAGCCAAAGCGGACTTGGCTACAATGAGCAGTTCTTC
>few|-|TRBV27|TRBJ2-3
CASSLGDTQYF
TGTGCCAGCAGTTTGGGAGATACGCAGTATTTT
>-|TRBD1|TRBV4-1|TRBJ1-2
CASSPGTGEGGYTF
TGCGCCAGCAGCCCCGGGACAGGTGAGGGAGGCTACACCTTC
>few|-|TRBV27|TRBJ1-2
CASSSIRDIYGYTF
TGTGCCAGCAGTAGCATCCGGGACATCTATGGCTACACCTTC
>-|TRBD2|TRBV10-3|TRBJ2-1
CAISEWTSSSYNEQFF
TGTGCCATCAGTGAGTGGACTAGCAGCTCCTACAATGAGCAGTTCTTC
>-|-|TRBV4-3|TRBJ2-7
CASSQDSSVSSYEQYF
TGCGCCAGCAGCCAAGACTCTAGCGTGAGCTCCTACGAGCAGTACTTC
>few|TRBD2|TRBV5-1|TRBJ2-7
CASTRDPGTSEYEQYF
TGCGCCAGCACCCGAGACCCCGGGACTAGCGAATACGAGCAGTACTTC
>-|-|TRBV4-3|TRBJ2-1
CASSPTGYNEQFF
TGCGCCAGCAGCCCGACTGGGTACAATGAGCAGTTCTTC